This record covers a single TCR beta chain. The CDR3 contains 15 residues. CDR1 and CDR2 (germline): SGDLS, YYNGEE. V lost 4 bases and J lost 0; bases outside the gene matches: 7. The repertoire was sequenced with immunoSEQ multiplex PCR; TCRdb's copy has only in-frame clones and lacks some. Of over 450,000 clones listed, 70% to 80% are singletons. This sample stems from a study of shared T cell receptors in the human thymus. Another study also made use of these data, one on human thymus T cells. That study reports: Thymus was obtained from resections taken during corrective heart surgery. Thymic and blood repertoires appeared to show biased V and J gene usage.

This clonotype originated in a boy under three years old with a congenital heart defect. Material: thymocytes. This chain joins TRBV9 and TRBJ2-7; 7 bases map to TRBD2. The CDR3 loop reads CASSPPTSISYEQYF. In DNA, the CDR3 is TGTGCCAGCAGCCCGCCGACTAGCATCTCCTACGAGCAGTACTTC. The complete variable domain, with remaining parts taken from reference TRBV9 and TRBJ2-7, reads DSGVTQTPKHLITATGQRVTLRCSPRSGDLSVYWYQQSLDQGLQFLIQYYNGEERAKGNILERFSAQQFPDLHSELNLSSLELGDSALYFCASSPPTSISYEQYFGPGTRLTVT.